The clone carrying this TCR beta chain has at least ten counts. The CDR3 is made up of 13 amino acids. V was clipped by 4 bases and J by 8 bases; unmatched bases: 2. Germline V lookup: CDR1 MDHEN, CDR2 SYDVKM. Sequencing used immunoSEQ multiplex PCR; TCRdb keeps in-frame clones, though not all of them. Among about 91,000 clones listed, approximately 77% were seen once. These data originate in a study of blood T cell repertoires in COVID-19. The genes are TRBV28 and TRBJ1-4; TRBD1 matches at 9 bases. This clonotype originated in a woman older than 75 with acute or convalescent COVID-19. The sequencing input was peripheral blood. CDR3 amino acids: CASSSGQGEKLFF. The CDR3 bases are TGTGCCAGCAGTTCAGGACAGGGGGAAAAACTGTTTTTT.